This TCR beta chain appears in the sequencing data of a study of blood T cell repertoires in COVID-19. Looking at the study overall: The samples span acute and convalescent COVID-19 from the United States, Italy and Spain.

Deletions cut 3 bases from V and 0 bases from J, with 17 bases between. Germline V gene lookup returns CDR1 MGHRA and CDR2 YSYEKL. This CDR3 region has 17 residues. Measured with immunoSEQ multiplex PCR; TCRdb has only the in-frame clones, and not every one. The data contain around 330,000 clones, around 88% of them seen just once; the ten biggest clones take up 1.5% to 2%. The sequence was collected from a woman aged 30 to 39 with COVID-19, enrolled during active disease. V gene TRBV4-1 combines with J gene TRBJ1-2; weak D call: TRBD1 (5 bases). Source material: peripheral blood. The CDR3 reads CASSHSGHSTSNYGYTF. CDR3 in DNA: TGCGCCAGCAGCCATAGTGGACACTCTACTTCTAACTATGGCTACACCTTC.